The present entry profiles one T cell receptor beta chain with its context. Its cognate antigen is unknown. This sample is part of a study of cytomegalovirus exposure and HLA in healthy donors. Findings of the study overall: The tendency of first-cohort TCR clusters to co-occur in the 130 or so validation repertoires was identified by a subsequent analysis. It was confirmed in vitro that a few of the CMV-associated chains were specific for CMV antigens.

Only in-frame clones appear in the TCRdb table, and some are missing; sequencing was by immunoSEQ multiplex PCR. The data show fewer than 120,000 clones, 88% seen once. The CDR3 has 18 residues. CDR1 and CDR2 (germline): MNHEY, SMNVEV (reference sequence). V was pared by 6 bases and J by 0 bases, with 16 bases of the junction left unmatched. Material for sequencing was PBMCs. The J gene is TRBJ2-5, the V gene TRBV27, with 7 bases aligning to TRBD2. The sequence was collected from a woman aged 25 to 39 in good health and CMV-seropositive. The CDR3 is CASRKGASGRLYQETQYF. CDR3 bases: TGTGCCAGCAGAAAAGGGGCTAGCGGAAGGCTGTACCAAGAGACCCAGTACTTC.